These 3 T cell receptor beta chains were sequenced from one sample in a study of blood T cell repertoires in COVID-19. The data were produced by immunoSEQ multiplex PCR, yet TCRdb's version contains in-frame clones alone and is incomplete. The sample carries around 180,000 clones, approximately 80% recorded once. The sequenced sample was peripheral blood. The receptors were gathered from a human donor in a cohort sampled during active COVID-19.

The rearrangement joins TRBV4-1 to TRBJ1-3, with D unclear. The CDR3 is 14 amino acids. Germline CDR1 is MGHRA and CDR2 is YSYEKL. The ends were cut back, 4 bases at V and 4 bases at J, with 11 bases in the middle. CDR3 sequence (DNA): TGCGCCAGCAGCCCCCGAGGCGAGGGAAACACCATATATTTT. This codes for CASSPRGEGNTIYF.

V usage is TRBV10-2 and J usage is TRBJ2-7; a weak D match, TRBD1 (6 bases). Trimming removed 6 bases from V and 2 bases from J, with 14 bases in between. CDR3 length: 14 amino acids. Germline lookup yields CDR1 WSHSY and CDR2 SAAADI. The CDR3 DNA is TGCGCCAGCAGGGGACACCTTCAAACCTACGAGCAGTACTTC. Its translation: CASRGHLQTYEQYF.

This chain joins TRBV3-1 (or the pseudogene TRBV3-2) and TRBJ2-3, with TRBD2 matching 11 bases. The CDR3 is 15 amino acids. CDR1 is LGHDT, CDR2 YNNKEL, per germline (reference sequence). V shed 4 bases and J 3 bases; nucleotides not matched to a gene: 3. The CDR3 region is CASSPSGGRTDTQYF. CDR3 coding DNA: TGTGCCAGCAGCCCTAGCGGGGGGAGGACAGATACGCAGTATTTT.